The clone carrying this TCR beta chain came up a few times. Its target is unknown. An equimolar mix of two oligonucleotides served as the beta constant-region primer for TRBC1 and TRBC2. TCRdb reprocessed the UMI-ligation and nested PCR reads via MiXCR and lists one record per CDR3 protein. The sample shows 130,000 to 150,000 distinct CDR3 sequences, around 15% of them seen only once. V dropped 5 bases and J dropped 6 bases, with 16 bases sitting between them. This CDR3 has 15 residues. Germline V gives CDR1 SGHTA, CDR2 FQGNSA. This entry comes from a study of naive and memory T cell subsets. Overall study results and limits: Over 90% of naive TCR sequences appeared only once, unlike memory subsets. Naive and memory subsets had different power law exponents for TCR abundance.

The TCR sequence derives from a human donor in good health. The sequencing input was naive CD4+ T cells from blood. V is TRBV7-2 and J is TRBJ2-2; weak D call: TRBD2 (6 bases). In DNA, the CDR3 is TGTGCCAGCAGCCGCCGATGGTGGGAGGCCGGGGAGCTGTTTTTT. The encoded protein is CASSRRWWEAGELFF. The entire variable domain, with the rest obtained from reference TRBV7-2 and TRBJ2-2, is as follows: GAGVSQSPSNKVTEKGKDVELRCDPISGHTALYWYRQSLGQGLEFLIYFQGNSAPDKSGLPSDRFSAERTGGSVSTLTIQRTQQEDSAVYLCASSRRWWEAGELFFGEGSRLTVL.